These 15 T cell receptor beta chains were sequenced from one sample in a study of beta chain features in type 1 diabetes. Study outcomes and limitations: All four CD4+ subsets from Type 1 diabetes patients carried moderately but significantly shorter TCRB CDR3s.

No antigens are known for them. Expressed TCRB transcripts were sequenced because the entire RNA isolate underwent reverse transcription. Data came from immunoSEQ multiplex PCR; TCRdb stores just in-frame clones and leaves some out. Of approximately 280,000 clones listed, approximately 16% are singletons. The specimen was naive CD4+ T cells from blood. The receptors were sampled from a man aged 18 to 29 with type 1 diabetes.

In its sample, this clone was seen a few times. The V gene is TRBV19, the J gene TRBJ1-5; D is unclear. The CDR3 has 12 residues. Germline CDR1 is LNHDA and CDR2 is SQIVND (reference sequence). Trimming left V 3 bases short and J 7 bases short, with 7 bases between. The CDR3 DNA reads as TGTGCCAGTAGTATGGGCCAGCAGCCCCAGCATTTT. Translated, it gives CASSMGQQPQHF.

This sequence joins TRBV5-1 and TRBJ2-3; D is possibly TRBD1 (5 bases). The CDR3 extends over 15 amino acids. Trimming removed 1 base from V and 2 bases from J, with 11 bases in between. Germline lookup yields CDR1 SGHRS and CDR2 YFSETQ. CDR3 bases: TGCGCCAGCAGCTTGACAGGAAGATACACAGATACGCAGTATTTT. Its translation is CASSLTGRYTDTQYF.

The rearrangement uses TRBV6-5 and TRBJ2-7; D is unclear. Germline V gene data show CDR1 as MNHEY and CDR2 as SVGAGI. V lost 0 bases, J lost 4 bases, and 13 bases lay in between. The CDR3 sequence is 15 residues long. CDR3 residues: CASSYSAAHKYEQYF. CDR3 coding DNA: TGTGCCAGCAGTTACTCGGCAGCGCACAAATACGAGCAGTACTTC.

This chain links TRBV2 with TRBJ2-7; D perhaps matches TRBD2 (6 bases). V was cut by 1 base and J by 2 bases, with 12 bases left in between. Looked up from germline, CDR1 is SNHLY and CDR2 is FYNNEI. The length of the CDR3 is 15 residues. The CDR3 DNA follows: TGTGCCAGCAGTGAAGTGGGACTGAATGCCTACGAGCAGTACTTC. It is translated as CASSEVGLNAYEQYF.

The chain links TRBV4-3 to TRBJ2-7; possible D gene TRBD1, 6 bases. The ends were cut back, 0 bases at V and 0 bases at J, with 9 bases in the middle. CDR1 is LGHNA and CDR2 is YSLEER in the germline V gene. The CDR3 has 15 amino acids. The DNA of the CDR3 is TGCGCCAGCAGCCAAGATCAGGACAGCTCCTACGAGCAGTACTTC. It specifies CASSQDQDSSYEQYF.

The chain joins TRBV30 to TRBJ2-5; TRBD1 matches 9 bases. V dropped 3 bases and J dropped 4; count of bases not matched to a gene: 9. Per germline, CDR1 GTSNPN and CDR2 SVGIG (reference sequence). The CDR3 runs to 15 residues. DNA of the CDR3: TGTGCCTGGAGCCCTGGACAGGGGCCCCCAGAGACCCAGTACTTC. Protein product: CAWSPGQGPPETQYF.

The genes are TRBV7-2 and TRBJ2-7, with D maybe TRBD2 (5 bases). Between the trimmed V and J ends, which lost 1 base and 6 bases, there was a span of 10 bases. The germline gives CDR1 SGHTA, CDR2 FQGNSA. This CDR3 has 13 amino acids. CDR3 DNA sequence: TGTGCCAGCAGCTTAGAAGAGGGCCTCGAGCAGTACTTC. This sequence encodes CASSLEEGLEQYF.

This rearrangement joins TRBV15 to TRBJ2-1; the match to TRBD2 covers 7 bases. The trim removed 5 bases at V and 10 bases at J, leaving 29 bases unmatched. The length of the CDR3 is 20 residues. Germline V gene lookup returns CDR1 LNHNV and CDR2 YYDKDF (reference sequence). CDR3 in DNA: TGTGCCACCAGCTCAAAAGGGTTGGACCTCCCGGGACTACCCACCGGAGAGCAGTTCTTC. Its translation is CATSSKGLDLPGLPTGEQFF.

This clone showed up just a few times. CDR3 protein: CASRPTGVRNEQFF. As DNA, the CDR3 is TGTGCCAGCAGGCCAACAGGGGTTCGCAATGAGCAGTTCTTC. The chain couples TRBV7-2 to TRBJ2-1; TRBD1 aligns across 7 bases. The CDR3 totals 14 residues. V shed 6 bases and J 6 bases; nucleotides not matched to a gene: 8. CDR1 SGHTA and CDR2 FQGNSA come from the germline V gene.

This clone turned up a few times. CDR3 loop: CASSSGQKTDTQYF. CDR3 nucleotide sequence: TGTGCCAGCAGCTCGGGACAAAAGACAGATACGCAGTATTTT. The V and J genes are TRBV5-4 and TRBJ2-3, with D perhaps matching TRBD1 (6 bases). Germline CDR1 is SGHNT and CDR2 is YYREEE (reference sequence). This CDR3 region has 14 residues. Deletions cut 3 bases from V and 3 bases from J, with 11 bases between.

The chain joins TRBV29-1 to TRBJ2-3; 8 bases line up with TRBD1. CDR3 size: 14 residues. V gave up 4 bases and J gave up 1 base; unmatched junction bases: 4. CDR1 and CDR2 from the germline V gene are SQVTM and ANQGSEA. CDR3 amino acids: CSVVPGQGTDTQYF. The CDR3 DNA reads as TGCAGCGTTGTTCCGGGACAGGGCACAGATACGCAGTATTTT.

The J gene is TRBJ2-5, the V gene TRBV19, with D perhaps matching TRBD1 (6 bases). The CDR3 extends over 14 amino acids. CDR1 and CDR2 from the germline V gene are LNHDA and SQIVND (reference sequence). Trimming took 6 bases from V and 4 from J, leaving 15 bases between them. DNA of the CDR3: TGTGCCAGTAGCGCCGTAGGGGGATTAGAGACCCAGTACTTC. It encodes CASSAVGGLETQYF.

The rearrangement uses TRBV29-1 and TRBJ2-1, with D possibly matching TRBD2 (6 bases). V gave up 4 bases and J gave up 0 bases, with 7 bases separating them. Germline CDR1 SQVTM, CDR2 ANQGSEA. CDR3 length: 13 amino acids. CDR3 nucleotide sequence: TGCAGCGTTGCCGGGAGCTCCTACAATGAGCAGTTCTTC. Translating gives CSVAGSSYNEQFF.

This clone was detected only a few times. The J gene is TRBJ2-1, the V gene TRBV30, with 11 bases aligning to TRBD2. Germline loops: CDR1 GTSNPN, CDR2 SVGIG (reference sequence). The V gene end was trimmed by 3 bases and the J gene end by 4 bases; junction bases not matched to a gene: 5. The CDR3 runs to 15 residues. The CDR3 reads CAWRTGTSGYNEQFF. CDR3 in DNA: TGTGCCTGGAGGACCGGGACTAGCGGATACAATGAGCAGTTCTTC.

Only a few counts were recorded for this clone. The chain recombines TRBV28 with TRBJ2-1; 12 positions agree with TRBD1. This CDR3 has 16 amino acids. Germline CDR1 reads MDHEN; CDR2 reads SYDVKM. V dropped 6 bases and J dropped 9; count of bases not matched to a gene: 12. CDR3: CASRRAGTGGSGEQFF. The CDR3 DNA reads TGTGCCAGCAGAAGGGCGGGGACAGGGGGCTCTGGTGAGCAGTTCTTC.